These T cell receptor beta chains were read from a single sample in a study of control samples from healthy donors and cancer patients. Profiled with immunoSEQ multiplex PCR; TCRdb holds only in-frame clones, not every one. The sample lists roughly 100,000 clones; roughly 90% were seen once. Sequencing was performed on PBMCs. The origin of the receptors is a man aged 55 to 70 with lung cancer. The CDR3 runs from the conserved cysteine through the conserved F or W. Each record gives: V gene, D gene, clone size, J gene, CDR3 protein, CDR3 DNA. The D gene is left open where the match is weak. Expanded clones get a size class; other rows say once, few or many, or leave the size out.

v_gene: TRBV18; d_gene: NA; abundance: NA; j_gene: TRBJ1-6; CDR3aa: CASSHSQGGQRNSPLHF; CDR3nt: TGTGCCAGCTCCCATTCCCAGGGAGGGCAGCGAAATTCACCCCTCCACTTT
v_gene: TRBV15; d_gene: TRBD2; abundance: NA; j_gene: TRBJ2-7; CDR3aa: CATSSRREGEQYF; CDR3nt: TGTGCCACCAGCAGTAGGAGGGAGGGGGAGCAGTACTTC
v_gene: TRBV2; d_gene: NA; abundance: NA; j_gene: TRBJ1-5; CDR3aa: CASSEAIFGGRGGNQPQHF; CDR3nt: TGTGCCAGCAGTGAAGCGATTTTCGGGGGGAGGGGGGGCAATCAGCCCCAGCATTTT
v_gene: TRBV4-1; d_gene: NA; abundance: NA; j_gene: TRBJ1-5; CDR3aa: CASSQDGGGSNQPQHF; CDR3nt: TGCGCCAGCAGCCAAGACGGCGGCGGTAGCAATCAGCCCCAGCATTTT
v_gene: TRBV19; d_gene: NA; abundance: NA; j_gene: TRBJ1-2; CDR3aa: CASTETRERGDGYTF; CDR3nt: TGTGCCAGTACCGAGACCAGGGAAAGGGGGGATGGCTACACCTTC
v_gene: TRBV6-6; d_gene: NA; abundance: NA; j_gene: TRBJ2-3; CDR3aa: CATRGGVSDTQYF; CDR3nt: TGTGCCACCAGGGGTGGGGTATCAGATACGCAGTATTTT
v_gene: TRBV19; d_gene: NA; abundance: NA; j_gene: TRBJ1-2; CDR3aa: CAGSFQPGSNYGYTF; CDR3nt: TGTGCCGGTAGCTTCCAACCGGGATCAAACTATGGCTACACCTTC
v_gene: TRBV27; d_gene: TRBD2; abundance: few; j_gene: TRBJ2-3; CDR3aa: CASSPGRGGAFDTQYF; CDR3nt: TGTGCCAGCAGCCCCGGGCGGGGGGGCGCTTTTGATACGCAGTATTTT
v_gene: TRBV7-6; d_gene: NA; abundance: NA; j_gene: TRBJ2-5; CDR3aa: CASSWTLQETQYF; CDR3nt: TGTGCCAGCAGCTGGACCCTACAAGAGACCCAGTACTTC
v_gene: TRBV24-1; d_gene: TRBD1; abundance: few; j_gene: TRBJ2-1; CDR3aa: CATSDSDRGLFF; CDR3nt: TGTGCCACCAGTGACTCTGACAGGGGGCTTTTCTTC
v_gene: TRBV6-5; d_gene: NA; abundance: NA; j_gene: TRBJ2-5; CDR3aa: CASRPPGRETQYF; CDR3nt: TGTGCCAGCAGGCCGCCCGGTCGTGAGACCCAGTACTTC
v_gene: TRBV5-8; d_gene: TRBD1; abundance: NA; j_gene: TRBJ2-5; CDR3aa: CASSIGQAGRETQYF; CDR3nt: TGTGCCAGCAGCATAGGACAGGCCGGCAGAGAGACCCAGTACTTC
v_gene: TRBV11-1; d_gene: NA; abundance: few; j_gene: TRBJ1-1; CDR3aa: CASSFGGLTVDTEAFF; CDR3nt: TGTGCCAGCAGCTTCGGGGGGCTGACAGTGGACACTGAAGCTTTCTTT
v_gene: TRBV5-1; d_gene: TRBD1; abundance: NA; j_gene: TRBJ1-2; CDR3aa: CASSPTGPGYGYTF; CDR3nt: TGCGCCAGCAGCCCGACAGGGCCTGGCTATGGCTACACCTTC
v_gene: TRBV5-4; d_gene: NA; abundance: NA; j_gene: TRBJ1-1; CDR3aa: CASSLDSTEAFF; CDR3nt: TGTGCCAGCAGCTTGGACAGCACTGAAGCTTTCTTT
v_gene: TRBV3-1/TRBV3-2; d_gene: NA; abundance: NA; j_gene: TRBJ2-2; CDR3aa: CASGPRVVVSGELFF; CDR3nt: TGTGCCAGCGGCCCCAGGGTCGTCGTGTCGGGGGAGCTGTTTTTT
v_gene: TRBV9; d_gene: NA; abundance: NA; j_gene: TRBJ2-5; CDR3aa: CASSGDSGRAIETQYF; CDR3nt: TGTGCCAGCAGCGGGGACTCAGGAAGGGCTATAGAGACCCAGTACTTC
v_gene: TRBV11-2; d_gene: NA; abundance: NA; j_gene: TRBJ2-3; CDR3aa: CASSLSFTDTQYF; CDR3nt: TGTGCCAGCAGCTTATCGTTCACAGATACGCAGTATTTT
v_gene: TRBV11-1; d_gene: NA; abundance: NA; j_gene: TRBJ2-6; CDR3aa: CASRPSGANVLTF; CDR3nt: TGTGCCAGCAGACCCTCTGGGGCCAACGTCCTGACTTTC
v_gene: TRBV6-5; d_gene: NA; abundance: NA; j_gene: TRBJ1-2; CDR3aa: CASALGGSNYGYTF; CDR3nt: TGTGCCAGCGCCCTTGGTGGCAGTAACTATGGCTACACCTTC
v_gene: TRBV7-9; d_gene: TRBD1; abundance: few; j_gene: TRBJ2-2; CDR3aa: CASRRAGGDVTGELFF; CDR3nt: TGTGCCAGCCGTCGGGCAGGGGGCGATGTCACCGGGGAGCTGTTTTTT
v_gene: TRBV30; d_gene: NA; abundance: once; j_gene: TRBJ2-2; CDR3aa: CAWRLRDLTGELFF; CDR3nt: TGTGCCTGGAGACTCCGGGACCTCACCGGGGAGCTGTTTTTT
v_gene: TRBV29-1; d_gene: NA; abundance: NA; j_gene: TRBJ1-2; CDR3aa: CSVVGTVSNTF; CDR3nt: TGCAGCGTTGTGGGTACAGTGAGTAACACCTTC
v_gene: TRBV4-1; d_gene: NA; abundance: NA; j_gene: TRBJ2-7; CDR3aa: CASSQAAGIWYEQYF; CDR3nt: TGCGCCAGCAGCCAAGCGGCAGGGATATGGTACGAGCAGTACTTC
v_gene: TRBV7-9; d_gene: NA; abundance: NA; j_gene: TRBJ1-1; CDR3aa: CASSYDGYTEAFF; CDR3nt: TGTGCCAGCAGCTACGACGGATACACTGAAGCTTTCTTT
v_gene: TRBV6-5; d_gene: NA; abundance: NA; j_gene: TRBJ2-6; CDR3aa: CASIIGSSGANVLTF; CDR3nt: TGTGCCAGCATCATTGGGAGCTCTGGGGCCAACGTCCTGACTTTC